This TCR beta chain was documented in a study of control samples from healthy donors and cancer patients. This clone was picked up one time. Germline-derived CDR1 and CDR2 are MNHEY and SVGAGI. Trimming took 2 bases from V and 5 from J, leaving 9 bases between them. CDR3 length equals 13 residues. Repertoires were generated with immunoSEQ multiplex PCR, while TCRdb's copy carries only in-frame clones and drops some. The sample holds under 60,000 clones; approximately 93% are singletons and the top ten take 23%. Material for sequencing was PBMCs. The receptor was isolated from a woman aged 50 to 65 with head and neck cancer. The chain employs TRBV6-5 and TRBJ1-2; no reliable D call. The CDR3 is CASSYGLGYGYTF. CDR3 bases: TGTGCCAGCAGTTACGGGTTGGGATATGGCTACACCTTC.